This TCR beta chain derives from a study of T cell changes during pregnancy in multiple sclerosis. Libraries were prepared by immunoSEQ multiplex PCR; TCRdb keeps only in-frame clonotypes and omits some of them. Of around 74,000 clones listed, approximately 91% are singletons. The CDR3 is 13 amino acids. V lost 2 bases, J lost 5 bases, and 3 bases stayed unmatched. Germline lookup yields CDR1 SGDLS and CDR2 YYNGEE. This chain joins TRBV9 and TRBJ2-5; 7 bases are shared with TRBD2. The sequence came from a female donor with multiple sclerosis, enrolled in a pregnancy study. Sequencing was performed on peripheral blood, taken before pregnancy. The CDR3 nucleotides read TGTGCCAGCAGCGTGGGGGAGGGGGAGACCCAGTACTTC. Its translation: CASSVGEGETQYF.